This TCR beta chain was recovered during a study of cytomegalovirus exposure and HLA in healthy donors. Libraries were prepared by immunoSEQ multiplex PCR; TCRdb keeps only in-frame clonotypes and omits some of them. The data show 150,000 to 250,000 clones, about 81% seen once. Germline V lookup: CDR1 MGHDK, CDR2 SYGVNS. The CDR3 runs to 17 residues. V was clipped by 2 bases and J by 1 base; unmatched bases: 4. This TCR was recovered from a woman aged 25 to 39 in good health and CMV-seronegative. The specimen sequenced was PBMCs. V and J are TRBV25-1 and TRBJ2-3; 12 bases agree with TRBD2. CDR3 in amino acids: CASSETGLAGRTDTQYF. CDR3 sequence (DNA): TGTGCCAGCAGTGAAACGGGACTAGCGGGCCGCACAGATACGCAGTATTTT.